The source of this T cell receptor (beta chain) is a study of blood T cell repertoires in COVID-19. Study summary: Whether acute or convalescent, the COVID-19 samples came from the United States, Italy and Spain.

V lost 4 bases and J lost 0, with 5 bases in between. Germline V gene data show CDR1 as SGHRS and CDR2 as YFSETQ. The CDR3 sequence is 13 residues long. In the authors' methods: Amplification from reference gene primers served as the basis for estimated nucleated cell counts. This table comes from immunoSEQ multiplex PCR, and its TCRdb copy is limited to in-frame clones, with some not included. V and J calls and clone size are copied from that table; D and trimming were computed from the DNA. The data show 120,000 or so clones, around 83% seen once. This chain joins TRBV5-1 and TRBJ1-5; D is ambiguous. The sequencing sample was made of peripheral blood. This TCR derives from a man older than 75 with active or convalescent COVID-19. Here the CDR3 DNA reads TGCGCCAGCAGCCCGTATAGCAATCAGCCCCAGCATTTT. Its translation is CASSPYSNQPQHF.